The present TCR beta chain was sequenced within a study of response to subunit inactivated influenza vaccine. This CDR3 spans 16 amino acids. Looked up from germline, CDR1 is DFQATT and CDR2 is SNEGSKA (reference sequence). J lost 5 bases, V lost 1 base, and 13 bases had no gene match. Findings and caveats of the study: There was a suggestion from the authors that each seasonal influenza vaccination recruits few new T cells.

As regards this clonotype: Its cognate antigen is unknown.

TCRdb re-called the RT-PCR reads with MiXCR, one entry per CDR3 protein. The repertoire consists of under 750,000 distinct CDR3 sequences, with approximately 10% occurring once and the leading ten covering roughly a tenth. Sequences were derived from PBMCs from blood, sampled on the day of vaccination. This receptor was taken from a man between 50 and 59 years old who received an inactivated influenza vaccine. The genes are TRBV20-1 and TRBJ2-5, with 7 bases aligning to TRBD2. The CDR3 loop reads CSARALVGGRGETQYF. As DNA, the CDR3 is TGCAGTGCTAGAGCCCTAGTGGGAGGGCGAGGGGAGACCCAGTACTTC.